Reported below is one T cell receptor (beta chain). The antigen remains undetermined. The sample belongs to a study of T cell responses to AZD1222 COVID-19 vaccine. The table came from immunoSEQ multiplex PCR; TCRdb's copy has only in-frame clones and leaves some out. The table shows about 100,000 clones, with more than 85% occurring only once. V lost 6 bases, J lost 0 bases, and 8 bases lay in between. The CDR3 is made up of 13 amino acids. Regarding the study as a whole: Regions 160-218 and 743-854 dominated among vaccine-associated CD4 TCRs spanning spike.

The chain is built from TRBV12-3 or TRBV12-4 and TRBJ1-1, with D possibly TRBD1 on 5 matching bases. The source was peripheral blood, collected on day 0 of AZD1222 vaccination. The receptor was derived from an adult in good health. The CDR3 coding sequence is TGTGCCAGCAGACCAGGGATGAACACTGAAGCTTTCTTT. As protein: CASRPGMNTEAFF.